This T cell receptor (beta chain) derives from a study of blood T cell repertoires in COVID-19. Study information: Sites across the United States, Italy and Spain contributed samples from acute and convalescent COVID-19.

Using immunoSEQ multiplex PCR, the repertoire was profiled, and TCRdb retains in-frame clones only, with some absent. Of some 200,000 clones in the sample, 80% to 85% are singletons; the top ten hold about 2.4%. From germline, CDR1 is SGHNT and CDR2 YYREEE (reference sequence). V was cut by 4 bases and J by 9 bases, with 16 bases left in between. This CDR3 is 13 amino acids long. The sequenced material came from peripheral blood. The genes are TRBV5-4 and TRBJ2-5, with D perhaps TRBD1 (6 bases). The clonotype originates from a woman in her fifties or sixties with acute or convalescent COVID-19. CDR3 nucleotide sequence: TGTGCCAGCAGCCGGGACACAGACTTGGCCCAGTACTTC. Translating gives CASSRDTDLAQYF.